This TCR beta chain is drawn from a study of cytomegalovirus exposure and HLA in healthy donors. Points from the study as a whole: Cytomegalovirus-associated status was assigned to some 160 TCR beta chains. More clonal expansion characterized HLA-associated TCR beta chains than equally common others in a later analysis.

As for this clone: Its antigen is as yet unknown.

In the PCR, 60 Vbeta and 13 Jbeta primers were used. The method was immunoSEQ multiplex PCR; TCRdb's version includes in-frame clones alone and lacks a portion of them. Of 70,000 to 90,000 clones listed, 55% to 65% are singletons. V lost 6 bases to trimming and J lost 4 bases; unmatched junction nucleotides: 11. The germline V gene has CDR1 SGHTA and CDR2 FQGTGA. The CDR3 spans 16 residues. Material: PBMCs. The sequence derives from a woman between 40 and 50 years old in good health and CMV-seropositive. The chain carries TRBV7-3 and TRBJ2-1, with 8 bases aligning to TRBD2. The CDR3 region has the DNA TGTGCCAGCAGTCCGGGAGGGAGCGTATCGTACAATGAGCAGTTCTTC. Translation gives CASSPGGSVSYNEQFF.